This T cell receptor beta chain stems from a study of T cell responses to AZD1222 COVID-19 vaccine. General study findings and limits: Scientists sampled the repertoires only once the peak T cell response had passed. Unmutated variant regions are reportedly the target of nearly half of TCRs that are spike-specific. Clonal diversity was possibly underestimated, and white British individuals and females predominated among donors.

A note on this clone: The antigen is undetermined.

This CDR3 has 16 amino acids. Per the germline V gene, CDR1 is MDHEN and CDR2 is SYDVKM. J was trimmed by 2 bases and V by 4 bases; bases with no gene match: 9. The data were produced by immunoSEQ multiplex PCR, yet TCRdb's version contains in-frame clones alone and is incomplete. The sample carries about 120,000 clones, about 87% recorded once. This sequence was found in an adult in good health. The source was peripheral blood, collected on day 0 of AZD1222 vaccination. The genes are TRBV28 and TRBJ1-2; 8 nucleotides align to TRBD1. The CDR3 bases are TGTGCCAGCAGTTCTCCTGGGACAGGTTGGAACTATGGCTACACCTTC. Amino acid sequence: CASSSPGTGWNYGYTF.